These 10 T cell receptor beta chains originate from one sample sequenced in a study of monozygotic twins with inflammatory bowel disease. TCRdb reanalyzed the 5' RACE reads, giving one entry per CDR3 protein sequence and no DNA. The data show tens of thousands of distinct CDR3 sequences, and the top ten clones hold 7.4%. Sample: blood. The receptor set was obtained from a human donor with ulcerative colitis or Crohn's disease, or a healthy co-twin of an affected twin (not recorded which).

V usage is TRBV7-8 and J usage is TRBJ2-2; TCRdb reports TRBD1, a call that lacks DNA to check it against. The germline CDR1 and CDR2 sequences are SGHVS and FQNEAQ. The CDR3 is made up of 15 amino acids. The CDR3 here is CASSLDRTNTGELFF.

This chain links TRBV7-6 with TRBJ2-5; TCRdb designates TRBD1, a call that cannot be tested without DNA. This CDR3 spans 16 amino acids. The germline V gene encodes CDR1 SGHVS and CDR2 FNYEAQ. This CDR3 reads CASSPLGGQSQETQYF. Full variable domain (remainder filled in from reference TRBV7-6 and TRBJ2-5): GAGVSQSPRYKVTKRGQDVALRCDPISGHVSLYWYRQALGQGPEFLTYFNYEAQQDKSGLPNDRFSAERPEGSISTLTIQRTEQRDSAMYRCASSPLGGQSQETQYFGPGTRLLVL.

This CDR3 is CASSPMEIQNTGELFF. This chain connects TRBV18 to TRBJ2-2. The CDR3 spans 16 residues. CDR1 KGHSH and CDR2 LQKENI come from the germline V gene.

This chain connects TRBV3-1 to TRBJ1-2; the TCRdb D gene call, TRBD1, has no DNA to confirm it. The germline V gene encodes CDR1 LGHDT and CDR2 YNNKEL (reference sequence). The CDR3 is 14 residues long. CDR3 loop: CASSQEAGNYGYTF.

The CDR3: CASSDRTGMYSYEQYF. This rearrangement joins TRBV6-1 to TRBJ2-7; no DNA is available, so the TRBD1 call from TCRdb remains unchecked. The CDR3 is made up of 16 amino acids. CDR1 is MNHNS and CDR2 is SASEGT in the germline V gene.

The J gene is TRBJ2-3, the V gene TRBV18; the TRBD2 assignment by TCRdb is unverifiable without DNA. The germline V gene has CDR1 KGHSH and CDR2 LQKENI. The CDR3 totals 12 residues. This CDR3 reads CASSPEGSAQYF.

The CDR3 loop is CASSFRRGGAYNEQFF. The chain uses TRBV5-5 and TRBJ2-1; the TCRdb call, TRBD1, lacks DNA for checking. CDR3 length equals 16 residues. From germline, CDR1 is SGHKS and CDR2 YYEKEE (reference sequence).

J is TRBJ2-3 and V is TRBV7-9. The CDR3 is 17 residues long. Germline V gene data show CDR1 as SEHNR and CDR2 as FQNEAQ (reference sequence). This CDR3 reads CASSFLVRVVDTDTQYF.

The chain recombines TRBV9 with TRBJ2-7; TCRdb's D call, TRBD1, is unchecked because there is no DNA. From germline, CDR1 is SGDLS and CDR2 YYNGEE. CDR3 length equals 14 residues. CDR3 sequence reads: CASSVGGGPEEQYF.

The gene calls are TRBV5-1 and TRBJ2-1. The germline gives CDR1 SGHRS, CDR2 YFSETQ. The length of the CDR3 is 11 residues. CDR3 region: CTSSLAGEQFF.